This T cell receptor beta chain was identified in a study of shared clonotypes between healthy human individuals. Study-level results: The sharing of 5% to 6.5% of naive CD4 clonotypes was seen across a handful of donors. As a rule, naive subsets had a larger estimated richness than memory subsets. Generation probability values for non-shared clonotypes were lower than those for clonotypes shared by all four donors.

Original processing methods: Filtering differed because ImmunoSEQ produced junction-only sequences that carried no quality scores. Clones were sequenced by immunoSEQ multiplex PCR, and TCRdb holds only the in-frame ones, with some missing. Clonal size and the V and J genes are those of that table, whereas D and trimming came from the DNA. The profile shows about 340,000 clones, around four fifths of them singletons. A remark on this clone: Antigen: not known.

V dropped 5 bases and J dropped 0 bases, with 13 bases sitting between them. Germline V gives CDR1 MNHEY, CDR2 SMNVEV (reference sequence). The CDR3 runs to 16 residues. The chain couples TRBV27 to TRBJ1-4; D gene uncertain. This sequence originates from a man aged 25 to 45 in good health. The source material was memory CD4+ T cells sorted from blood. Described subset: CD45RA-negative fraction. The CDR3 here is CASSPTLAATNEKLFF. CDR3 nucleotides: TGTGCCAGCAGTCCAACGTTGGCAGCAACTAATGAAAAACTGTTTTTT.